This is a list of T cell receptor beta chains from one sample in a study of T-cell reconstitution after alpha-beta-depleted transplantation in children. Using its own MiXCR run on the PCR reads, TCRdb lists one record per CDR3 protein. The sample has hundreds of thousands of distinct CDR3 sequences; 32% are singletons. Here the sequenced sample was PBMCs from the stem cell graft donor, taken from the stem cell graft. These TCRs come from a human donor who donated a stem cell graft to a child with aplastic anemia. Each CDR3 is given without its conserved first and last residue.

len	v_gene	j_gene	CDR3aa
12	TRBV7-9	TRBJ1-4	ASSFERGKEKLF
14	TRBV3-1	TRBJ2-2	ASSTLGGGGTGELF
13	TRBV4-3	TRBJ1-3	ASSQVQGFGNTIY
12	TRBV20-1	TRBJ2-1	SAVRLAAYNEQF
14	TRBV27	TRBJ1-1	ASSLFVGRGDTEAF
9	TRBV12-3/TRBV12-4	TRBJ2-2	AEIVTGELF
13	TRBV5-1	TRBJ2-7	ASSLAPTSPYEQY
18	TRBV5-6	TRBJ2-4	ASSLTKTGAALIAKNIQY
11	TRBV20-1	TRBJ1-1	SARTRRSPEAF
12	TRBV30	TRBJ2-3	AWDSGSSTDTQY
15	TRBV11-2	TRBJ2-3	ASSLGVGVWSTDTQY
14	TRBV5-1	TRBJ2-1	ASSLASQSSYNEQF
13	TRBV11-2	TRBJ1-5	ASSMAGNSNQPQH
12	TRBV12-3/TRBV12-4	TRBJ1-1	ASSPETGYTEAF
12	TRBV7-3	TRBJ2-1	ASSQDRGVDEQF
9	TRBV24-1	TRBJ1-2	ATSDLHGYT
12	TRBV4-3	TRBJ2-3	ASSQGGTGDTQY
13	TRBV20-1	TRBJ1-5	SARGGRTSNQPQH
12	TRBV7-2	TRBJ2-1	ASSSTSGRAEQF
14	TRBV18	TRBJ1-5	ASSPLGPGQNQPQH